These T cell receptor beta chains were read from a single sample in a study of cytomegalovirus exposure and HLA in healthy donors. Produced via immunoSEQ multiplex PCR; TCRdb's table is partial and in-frame only. Among around 94,000 clones listed, 65% to 85% were seen once. The sample consisted of PBMCs. The receptor source for this set is a woman aged 60 to 75 in good health and CMV-seropositive. The CDR3 runs from the conserved cysteine through the conserved F or W. The D gene is left open where the match is weak. Clone size is not always given. Where it is, it says once, few, many or a class for expanded clones.

>TRBJ2-3|-|TRBV2|-
TGTGCCAGCATCCCCCGAGGGGGAGATACGCAGTATTTT
CASIPRGGDTQYF
>TRBJ2-3|-|TRBV6-1|-
TGTGCCAGCAAATTCGGCGGGAGCACAGATACGCAGTATTTT
CASKFGGSTDTQYF
>TRBJ2-7|once|TRBV4-1|-
TGCGCCAGCAGCCAACCCGCGGACACCTACGAGCAGTACTTC
CASSQPADTYEQYF
>TRBJ1-1|-|TRBV7-8|-
TGTGCCAGCAGCCGAGGACAGATCATTTTTAACACTGAAGCTTTCTTT
CASSRGQIIFNTEAFF
>TRBJ2-3|-|TRBV5-4|TRBD2
TGTGCCAGCAGAATGCGGGGGGGCGCAGATACGCAGTATTTT
CASRMRGGADTQYF
>TRBJ2-2|-|TRBV10-3|-
TGTGCCATCAGTACGCGGGGACGGACGAACACCGGGGAGCTGTTTTTT
CAISTRGRTNTGELFF
>TRBJ1-5|few|TRBV7-9|-
TGTGCCAGCAGCTTAGCAGGGGGTAGCAATCAGCCCCAGCATTTT
CASSLAGGSNQPQHF
>TRBJ1-3|-|TRBV12-5|-
TGTGCTAGTGGTTTGGGACTCACTGGAAACACCATATATTTT
CASGLGLTGNTIYF
>TRBJ2-7|many|TRBV10-2|TRBD2
TGCGCCACGTTTAGCGGGAGGGGGCTCGAGCAGTACTTC
CATFSGRGLEQYF
>TRBJ2-2|-|TRBV28|-
TGTGCCAGCAGTTTGATTAGCAAGAACACCGGGGAGCTGTTTTTT
CASSLISKNTGELFF
>TRBJ2-7|-|TRBV28|TRBD2
TGTGCCAGCAAGACTAGCGGGAGATACGAGCAGTACTTC
CASKTSGRYEQYF
>TRBJ2-7|-|TRBV27|TRBD1
TGTGCCAGCAGTAAACGGGACAGGGGCCCCTACGAGCAGTACTTC
CASSKRDRGPYEQYF
>TRBJ2-7|few|TRBV29-1|TRBD2
TGCAGCGCTCTTTCGGTAGGGACTAGCGCGCGCTACGAGCAGTCCTTC
CSALSVGTSARYEQSF
>TRBJ2-2|-|TRBV10-3|TRBD2
TGTGCCATCCGTATTGGCAATAGCGGGAGTTCGAACACCGGGGAGCTGTTTTTT
CAIRIGNSGSSNTGELFF
>TRBJ1-2|few|TRBV6-5|-
TGTGCCAGTACCCTATACGCTATAGGGGGCTATGGCTACACCTTC
CASTLYAIGGYGYTF
>TRBJ1-1|-|TRBV6-6|-
TGTGCCAGCAGTCGTCCGCCAACTACTGAAGCTTTCTTT
CASSRPPTTEAFF
>TRBJ2-2|-|TRBV11-3|-
TGTGCCAGCAGCTTAGGGCAGCGGACGCTCACCGGGGAGCTGTTTTTT
CASSLGQRTLTGELFF
>TRBJ2-2|-|TRBV30|-
TGTGCCTGGAGCCTGTCGAACACCGGGGAGCTGTTTTTT
CAWSLSNTGELFF
>TRBJ1-4|-|TRBV5-1|-
TGCGCCAGCAGGGAGCAGGGGACCCTGCGGGAACTGTTTTTT
CASREQGTLRELFF
>TRBJ2-5|-|TRBV18|-
TGTGCCAGCTCACTACAGAGACAAGAGACCCAGTACTTC
CASSLQRQETQYF
>TRBJ1-5|-|TRBV4-2|-
TGTGCCAGCACGACAGAATCGAATAGCAATCAGCCCCAGCATTTT
CASTTESNSNQPQHF